This T cell receptor (beta chain) was identified during a study of alternative splicing in chronic myeloid leukemia remission (dated by TCRdb to the early 2020s). In the study overall: Remission specimens from the trials were collected at major or complete molecular response, at 12 or 24 months of TKI therapy. Peripheral blood from chronic-phase CML patients at diagnosis and remission was profiled by RNA sequencing and compared with healthy donors. Eight or nine diagnostic specimens, together with matched remission specimens, were obtained from the RESIST (imatinib), ENESTxtnd (nilotinib) and PINNACLE (nilotinib plus pegylated interferon) trials. The median age was around 51 years at diagnosis and about 61 at remission, while healthy controls had a median age of roughly 37. For the trials, the diagnostic specimens consisted of total leukocytes from peripheral blood that had been collected in EDTA. Nine CML samples, seven diagnostic and two matched remission, were obtained from the French Persistem study. Female/male counts were 11/5 for diagnosis samples, 8/3 for remission samples and 2/4 for controls. Total RNA was extracted with Trizol from peripheral blood mononuclear cells of diagnosis, remission and control samples. Broad study findings and their caveats: Blood cell composition differed strongly by timepoint, shifting from myeloid progenitor enrichment at diagnosis to mature lymphoid enrichment at remission. At remission, blood cell composition was found to be reconfigured to resemble that of lymphoid cell-enriched normal controls.

The germline V gene (reference sequence) provides CDR1 DFQATT and CDR2 SNEGSKA. Including cysteine and phenylalanine, the CDR3 has 14 amino acids. The DNA is not on file. A few counts support this clonotype. This clone's antigen is unknown. Library method: bulk RNA-seq. The TruSeq Stranded RNA sample prep kit was used to generate libraries of poly-A-enriched mRNA from an input of around 1 ug total RNA. Paired-end sequencing was carried out on a HiSeq 2500, and each sample was sequenced in triplicate. Each mate in the RNA-seq data had a read length of 125 nucleotides. As for the authors' bioinformatics: Reads were trimmed and aligned to hg38 with STAR v2.7, with quality control by FASTQC, RSeQC and multiqc. Salmon 0.14.1 was used to quantify gene expression levels as transcripts per million (TPM). Principal component analysis suggested that trial, library batch, sequencing batch, treatment regimen and sex did not drive transcriptomic profiles. TCRdb reprocessed the reads into one record per CDR3 protein sequence, lacking DNA. The authors' filters were not applied to this entry. In all, the sample holds about 140 distinct CDR3 sequences, and around 95% of those were seen once. The ten largest clonotypes hold over 15% of the sample.

The sample's time point, from its label and the paper: major or complete molecular response after front-line TKI therapy. Some 15 CML patients made up the patient cohort, and matched post-remission samples were retrieved for a subset of those patients. The chain is encoded by TRBV20-1 joined to TRBJ1-5. The sequence was collected from an adult with chronic myeloid leukemia. Source: PBMCs or total blood leukocytes (not recorded which), taken during remission. The CDR3 is CSAIQGMINQPQHF.